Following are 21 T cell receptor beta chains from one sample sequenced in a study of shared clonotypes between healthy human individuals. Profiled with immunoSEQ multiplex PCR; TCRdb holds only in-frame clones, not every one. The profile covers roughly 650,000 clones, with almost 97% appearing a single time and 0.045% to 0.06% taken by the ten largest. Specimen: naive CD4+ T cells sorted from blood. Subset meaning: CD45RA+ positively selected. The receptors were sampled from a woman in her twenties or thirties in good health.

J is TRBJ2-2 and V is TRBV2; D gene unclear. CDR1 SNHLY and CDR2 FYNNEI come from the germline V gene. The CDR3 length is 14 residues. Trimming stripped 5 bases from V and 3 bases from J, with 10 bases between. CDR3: CASSRPIDTGELFF. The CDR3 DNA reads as TGTGCCAGCAGTCGGCCGATTGACACCGGGGAGCTGTTTTTT.

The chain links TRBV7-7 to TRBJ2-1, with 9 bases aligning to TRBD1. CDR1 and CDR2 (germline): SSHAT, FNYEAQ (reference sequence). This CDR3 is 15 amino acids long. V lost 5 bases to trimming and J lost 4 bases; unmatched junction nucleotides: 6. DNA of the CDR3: TGTGCCAGCAGCGGAGGGACAGGGCCATACAATGAGCAGTTCTTC. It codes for CASSGGTGPYNEQFF.

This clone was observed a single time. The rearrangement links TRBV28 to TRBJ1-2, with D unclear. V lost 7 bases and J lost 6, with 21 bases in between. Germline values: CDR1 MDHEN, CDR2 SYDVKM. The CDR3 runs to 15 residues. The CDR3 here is CASNYGLWASHGYTF. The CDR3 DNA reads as TGTGCCAGCAATTATGGGCTTTGGGCTTCCCATGGCTACACCTTC.

The CDR3 nucleotides read TGTGCCAGCAGCTCCCTGGGCTGGCTCTCGACCTACGAGCAGTACTTC. Amino acid sequence: CASSSLGWLSTYEQYF. This chain joins TRBV11-1 and TRBJ2-7; D uncertain. This CDR3 comprises 16 residues. Trimming stripped 4 bases from V and 2 bases from J, with 18 bases between. The germline CDR1 and CDR2 sequences are SGHAT and FQDESV (reference sequence).

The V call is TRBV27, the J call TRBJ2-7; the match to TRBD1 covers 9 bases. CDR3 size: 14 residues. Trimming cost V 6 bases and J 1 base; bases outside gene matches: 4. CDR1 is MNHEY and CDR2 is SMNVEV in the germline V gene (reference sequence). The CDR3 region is CASRSGQGSYEQYF. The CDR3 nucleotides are TGTGCCAGCAGGTCCGGACAGGGGTCCTACGAGCAGTACTTC.

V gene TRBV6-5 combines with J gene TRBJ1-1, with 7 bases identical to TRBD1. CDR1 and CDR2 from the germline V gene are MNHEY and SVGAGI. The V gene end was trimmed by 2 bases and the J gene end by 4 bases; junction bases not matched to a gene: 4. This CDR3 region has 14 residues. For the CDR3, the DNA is TGTGCCAGCAGTTACGAGACAGGGACCACTGAAGCTTTCTTT. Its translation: CASSYETGTTEAFF.

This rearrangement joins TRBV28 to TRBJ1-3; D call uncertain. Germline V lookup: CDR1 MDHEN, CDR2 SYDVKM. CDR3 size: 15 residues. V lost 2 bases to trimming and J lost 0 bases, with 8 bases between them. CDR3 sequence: CASSLLTGSGNTIYF. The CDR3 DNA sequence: TGTGCCAGCAGTTTACTGACGGGCTCTGGAAACACCATATATTTT.

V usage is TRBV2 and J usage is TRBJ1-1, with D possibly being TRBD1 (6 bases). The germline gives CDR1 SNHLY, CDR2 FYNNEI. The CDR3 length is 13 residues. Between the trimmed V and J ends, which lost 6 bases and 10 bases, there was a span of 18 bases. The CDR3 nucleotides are TGTGCCAGCAGCGCCGGGACACCTCCGCGAGCTTTCTTT. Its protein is CASSAGTPPRAFF.

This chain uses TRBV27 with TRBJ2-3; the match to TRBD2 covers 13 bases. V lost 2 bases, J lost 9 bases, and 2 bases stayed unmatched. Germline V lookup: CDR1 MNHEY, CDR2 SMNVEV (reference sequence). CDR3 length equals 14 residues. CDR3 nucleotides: TGTGCCAGCAGTTTAACTAGCGGGAGGGGGACGCAGTATTTT. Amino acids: CASSLTSGRGTQYF.

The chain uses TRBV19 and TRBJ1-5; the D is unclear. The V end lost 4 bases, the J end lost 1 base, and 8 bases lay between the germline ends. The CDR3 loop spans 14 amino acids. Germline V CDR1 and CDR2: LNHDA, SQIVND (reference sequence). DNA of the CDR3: TGTGCCAGTAGTAAGATGATCAGCAATCAGCCCCAGCATTTT. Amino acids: CASSKMISNQPQHF.

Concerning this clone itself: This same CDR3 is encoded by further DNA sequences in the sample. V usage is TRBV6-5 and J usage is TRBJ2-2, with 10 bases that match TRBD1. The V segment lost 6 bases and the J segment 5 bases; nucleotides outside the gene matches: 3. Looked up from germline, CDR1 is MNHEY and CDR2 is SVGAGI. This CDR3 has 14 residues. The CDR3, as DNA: TGTGCCAGCAGGCGGACAGGGGGGACCGGGGAGCTGTTTTTT. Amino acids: CASRRTGGTGELFF.

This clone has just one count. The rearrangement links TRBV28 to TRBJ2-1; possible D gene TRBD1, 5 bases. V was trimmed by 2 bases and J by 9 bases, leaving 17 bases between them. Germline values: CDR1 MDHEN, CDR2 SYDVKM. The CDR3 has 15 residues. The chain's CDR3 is CASSLSPAGRGEQFF. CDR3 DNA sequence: TGTGCCAGCAGTTTAAGTCCGGCAGGGCGAGGTGAGCAGTTCTTC.

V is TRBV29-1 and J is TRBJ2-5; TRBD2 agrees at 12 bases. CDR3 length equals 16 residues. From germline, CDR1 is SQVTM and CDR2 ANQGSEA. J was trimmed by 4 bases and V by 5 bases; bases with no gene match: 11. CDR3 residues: CSVLAGGPGLGETQYF. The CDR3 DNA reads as TGCAGCGTTCTAGCGGGAGGGCCGGGTTTAGGAGAGACCCAGTACTTC.

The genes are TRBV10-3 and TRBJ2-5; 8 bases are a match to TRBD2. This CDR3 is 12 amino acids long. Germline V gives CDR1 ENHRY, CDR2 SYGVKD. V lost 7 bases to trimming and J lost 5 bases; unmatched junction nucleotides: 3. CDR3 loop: CAINSGTETQYF. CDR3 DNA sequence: TGTGCCATCAATAGCGGGACGGAGACCCAGTACTTC.

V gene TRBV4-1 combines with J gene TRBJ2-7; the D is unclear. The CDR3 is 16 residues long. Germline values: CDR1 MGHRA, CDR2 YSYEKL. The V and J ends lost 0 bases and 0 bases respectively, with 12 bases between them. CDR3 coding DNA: TGCGCCAGCAGCCAAGATCCGGGCGGTAGCTCCTACGAGCAGTACTTC. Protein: CASSQDPGGSSYEQYF.

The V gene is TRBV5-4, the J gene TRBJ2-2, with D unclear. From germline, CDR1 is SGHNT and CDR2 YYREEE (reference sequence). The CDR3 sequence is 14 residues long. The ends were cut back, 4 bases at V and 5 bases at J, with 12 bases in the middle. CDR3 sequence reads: CASSQYDVTGELFF. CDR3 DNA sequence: TGTGCCAGCAGCCAATATGACGTTACCGGGGAGCTGTTTTTT.

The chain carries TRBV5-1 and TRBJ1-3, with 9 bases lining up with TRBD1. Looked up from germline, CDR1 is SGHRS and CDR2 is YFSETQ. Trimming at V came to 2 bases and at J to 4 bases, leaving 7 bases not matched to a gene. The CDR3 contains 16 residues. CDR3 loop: CASSFQTGGPGNTIYF. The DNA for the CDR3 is TGCGCCAGCAGCTTTCAAACAGGGGGCCCCGGAAACACCATATATTTT.

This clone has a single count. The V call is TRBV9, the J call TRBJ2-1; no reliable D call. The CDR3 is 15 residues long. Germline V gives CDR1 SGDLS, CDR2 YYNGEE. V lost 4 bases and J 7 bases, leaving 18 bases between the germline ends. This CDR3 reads CASSPWVGEDNEQFF. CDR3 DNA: TGTGCCAGCAGCCCCTGGGTTGGTGAGGATAATGAGCAGTTCTTC.

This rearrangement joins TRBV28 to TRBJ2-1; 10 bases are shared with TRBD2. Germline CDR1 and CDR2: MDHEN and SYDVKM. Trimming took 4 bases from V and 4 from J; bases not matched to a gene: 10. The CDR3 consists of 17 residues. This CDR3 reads CASSSPLAGTPYNEQFF. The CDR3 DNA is TGTGCCAGCAGTTCGCCACTAGCGGGGACACCTTACAATGAGCAGTTCTTC.

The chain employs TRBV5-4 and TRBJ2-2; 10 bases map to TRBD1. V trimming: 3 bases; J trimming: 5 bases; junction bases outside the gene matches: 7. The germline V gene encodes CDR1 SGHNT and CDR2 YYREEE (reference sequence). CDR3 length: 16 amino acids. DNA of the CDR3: TGTGCCAGCAGCTGGGGACAGGGGCGGGGAACCGGGGAGCTGTTTTTT. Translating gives CASSWGQGRGTGELFF.

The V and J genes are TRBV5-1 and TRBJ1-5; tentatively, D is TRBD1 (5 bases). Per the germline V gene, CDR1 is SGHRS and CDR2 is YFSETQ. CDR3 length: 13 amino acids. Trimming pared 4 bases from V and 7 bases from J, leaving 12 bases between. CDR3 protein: CASSAGMGQPQHF. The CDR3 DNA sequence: TGCGCCAGCAGCGCAGGGATGGGGCAGCCCCAGCATTTT.